The 28 T cell receptor beta chains below all came from one sample that was sequenced in a study of blood T cell repertoires in COVID-19. TCRdb's copy holds only in-frame clones and misses some; the assay was immunoSEQ multiplex PCR. Among 100,000 to 150,000 clones listed, 75% to 90% were seen once. The sample consisted of peripheral blood. Every receptor here comes from a man between 65 and 80 years old with active or convalescent COVID-19.

The sample holds one count of this clone. The chain links TRBV11-2 to TRBJ1-1; D ambiguous. CDR3 length equals 14 residues. V was shortened by 3 bases and J by 0 bases, with 8 bases between the two germline ends. Looked up from germline, CDR1 is SGHAT and CDR2 is FQNNGV. CDR3: CASSFFGLNTEAFF. CDR3 bases: TGTGCCAGCAGCTTCTTCGGTTTGAACACTGAAGCTTTCTTT.

CDR3 coding DNA: TGTGCCAGCAGTGAAGCCCATGTAGCGGGATCAAATCACAATGAGCAGTTCTTC. Its protein is CASSEAHVAGSNHNEQFF. The V call is TRBV6-1, the J call TRBJ2-1, with TRBD2 identical over 8 bases. Trimming took 0 bases from V and 5 from J; bases not matched to a gene: 12. There are 18 residues in the CDR3. The germline CDR1 and CDR2 sequences are MNHNS and SASEGT.

The chain is built from TRBV5-1 and TRBJ1-4; 9 positions match TRBD1. This CDR3 is 13 amino acids long. The J segment lost 8 bases and the V segment lost 6 bases, leaving 5 bases of the junction unmatched. The germline CDR1 and CDR2 sequences are SGHRS and YFSETQ. The chain's CDR3 is CASNTGGAEKLFF. DNA for the CDR3: TGCGCCAGCAATACAGGGGGCGCCGAAAAACTGTTTTTT.

The chain joins TRBV19 to TRBJ1-5, with TRBD1 matching over 8 bases. V lost 1 base to trimming and J lost 4 bases; unmatched junction nucleotides: 3. Per the germline V gene, CDR1 is LNHDA and CDR2 is SQIVND (reference sequence). The CDR3 contains 15 residues. Here the CDR3 reads CASSIGTGQNQPQHF. In nucleotides, the CDR3 is TGTGCCAGTAGTATAGGGACAGGGCAAAATCAGCCCCAGCATTTT.

For the CDR3, the DNA is TGTGCCAGCAGATTCAGGGGATCTGCAGATACGCAGTATTTT. Translated: CASRFRGSADTQYF. The chain joins TRBV7-8 to TRBJ2-3; D perhaps matches TRBD1 (6 bases). The CDR3 has 14 amino acids. The V and J ends lost 6 bases and 4 bases respectively, with 14 bases between them. Germline CDR1 SGHVS, CDR2 FQNEAQ.

The chain combines TRBV29-1 with TRBJ1-1; the match to TRBD1 covers 8 bases. The CDR3 contains 11 residues. Germline V gives CDR1 SQVTM, CDR2 ANQGSEA. J was trimmed by 6 bases and V by 6 bases; bases with no gene match: 3. This CDR3 is CSVADRAEAFF. CDR3 DNA: TGCAGCGTCGCGGACAGGGCTGAAGCTTTCTTT.

The V call is TRBV5-1, the J call TRBJ1-2; D possibly corresponds to TRBD1 (5 bases). There are 15 residues in the CDR3. V was shortened by 0 bases and J by 3 bases, with 12 bases between the two germline ends. Germline CDR1 and CDR2: SGHRS and YFSETQ. The DNA for the CDR3 is TGCGCCAGCAGCTTGGTGGCAGGGCCGGACTATGGCTACACCTTC. Encoded protein: CASSLVAGPDYGYTF.

This chain uses TRBV5-4 with TRBJ1-1; a possible D gene is TRBD1 (6 bases). This CDR3 comprises 14 residues. Trimming removed 0 bases from V and 2 bases from J, with 8 bases in between. Germline CDR1 SGHNT, CDR2 YYREEE (reference sequence). The CDR3 region is CASSLGGHNTEAFF. Written as DNA, the CDR3 is TGTGCCAGCAGCTTGGGGGGACACAACACTGAAGCTTTCTTT.

The chain couples TRBV24-1 to TRBJ1-1; D remains unclear. The germline CDR1 and CDR2 sequences are KGHDR and SFDVKD. V shed 4 bases and J shed 6 bases, with 11 bases lying between them. This CDR3 is 13 amino acids long. For the CDR3, the DNA is TGTGCCACCAGTGACCGGGGTGGCGCTGAAGCTTTCTTT. Translating it yields CATSDRGGAEAFF.

The genes are TRBV18 and TRBJ2-1; D is unclear. The CDR3 is 11 residues long. Germline assignment: CDR1 KGHSH and CDR2 LQKENI. Trimming took 3 bases from V and 7 from J, leaving 4 bases between them. In nucleotides, the CDR3 is TGTGCCAGCTCACCCGCGAATGAGCAGTTCTTC. Amino acids: CASSPANEQFF. Complete variable domain (other parts from reference TRBV18 and TRBJ2-1): NAGVMQNPRHLVRRRGQEARLRCSPMKGHSHVYWYRQLPEEGLKFMVYLQKENIIDESGMPKERFSAEFPKEGPSILRIQQVVRGDSAAYFCASSPANEQFFGPGTRLTVL.

The J gene is TRBJ2-1, the V gene TRBV24-1; D possibly corresponds to TRBD2 (6 bases). CDR1 is KGHDR and CDR2 is SFDVKD in the germline V gene. Trimming stripped 0 bases from V and 1 base from J, with 9 bases between. CDR3 length: 16 amino acids. The chain's CDR3 is CATSDLGGTSYNEQFF. The CDR3 coding sequence is TGTGCCACCAGTGATTTGGGCGGGACTTCCTACAATGAGCAGTTCTTC.

This rearrangement joins TRBV28 to TRBJ2-7; a possible D gene is TRBD1 (5 bases). Trimming took 4 bases from V and 2 from J, leaving 9 bases between them. CDR1 is MDHEN and CDR2 is SYDVKM in the germline V gene. The CDR3 covers 13 residues. CDR3 protein: CASSWTSPYEQYF. The CDR3 nucleotides are TGTGCCAGCAGTTGGACATCCCCCTACGAGCAGTACTTC. Filled out from reference TRBV28 and TRBJ2-7, the complete variable domain reads DVKVTQSSRYLVKRTGEKVFLECVQDMDHENMFWYRQDPGLGLRLIYFSYDVKMKEKGDIPEGYSVSREKKERFSLILESASTNQTSMYLCASSWTSPYEQYFGPGTRLTVT.

The gene calls are TRBV28 and TRBJ2-3; no clear D. V dropped 5 bases and J dropped 1 base, with 10 bases sitting between them. The CDR3 extends over 14 amino acids. CDR1 and CDR2 (germline): MDHEN, SYDVKM. Here the CDR3 reads CASSPYSGTDTQYF. The DNA of the CDR3 is TGTGCCAGCAGTCCGTACAGTGGCACAGATACGCAGTATTTT.

This chain links TRBV14 with TRBJ1-1; no reliable D call. The germline gives CDR1 SGHDN, CDR2 FVKESK. This CDR3 spans 13 amino acids. The V and J ends lost 1 base and 4 bases respectively, with 7 bases between them. As DNA, the CDR3 is TGTGCCAGCAGCCAAGGTACTTTCACTGAAGCTTTCTTT. Amino acids: CASSQGTFTEAFF.

This clone was recorded once. V and J are TRBV6-6 and TRBJ1-5; TRBD1 matches 7 bases. This CDR3 is 14 amino acids long. The ends lost 6 bases at V and 0 bases at J; junction bases unmatched: 2. CDR1 and CDR2 (germline): MNHNY, SVGAGI (reference sequence). The CDR3 DNA follows: TGTGCCAGCAGGACAGGGTATAGCAATCAGCCCCAGCATTTT. The encoded protein is CASRTGYSNQPQHF.

The chain uses TRBV6-5 and TRBJ1-4; 8 bases agree with TRBD1. This CDR3 has 14 amino acids. From germline, CDR1 is MNHEY and CDR2 SVGAGI. The ends lost 5 bases at V and 7 bases at J; junction bases unmatched: 6. CDR3 loop: CASSPGQGGEKLFF. For the CDR3, the DNA is TGTGCCAGCAGTCCCGGACAGGGAGGTGAAAAACTGTTTTTT.

The genes are TRBV6-4 and TRBJ2-3; weak D call: TRBD1 (5 bases). The V and J ends lost 0 bases and 5 bases respectively, with 9 bases between them. The CDR3 consists of 14 residues. CDR1 and CDR2 (germline): MRHNA, SNTAGT. Here the CDR3 reads CASSDSGRGDTQYF. The DNA for the CDR3 is TGTGCCAGCAGTGACTCGGGGCGAGGAGATACGCAGTATTTT.

The rearrangement joins TRBV29-1 to TRBJ2-7; D is possibly TRBD1 (6 bases). The germline V gene has CDR1 SQVTM and CDR2 ANQGSEA. The CDR3 is 13 residues long. Between the trimmed V and J ends, which lost 6 bases and 0 bases, there was a span of 12 bases. The CDR3 is CSVQGPSSYEQYF. As DNA, the CDR3 is TGCAGCGTGCAGGGGCCTAGCTCCTACGAGCAGTACTTC.

The chain is built from TRBV19 and TRBJ1-1, with 9 bases that match TRBD1. The germline gives CDR1 LNHDA, CDR2 SQIVND (reference sequence). The CDR3 covers 14 residues. J lost 7 bases, V lost 5 bases, and 8 bases had no gene match. The CDR3 DNA follows: TGTGCCAGTAGTGTTGGGACAGGGTTCGGTGAAGCTTTCTTT. Residues: CASSVGTGFGEAFF.

This clone appeared once. The chain links TRBV5-1 to TRBJ2-5, with D possibly matching TRBD2 (6 bases). V lost 0 bases and J lost 2, with 8 bases in between. This CDR3 is built from 14 residues. The germline CDR1 and CDR2 sequences are SGHRS and YFSETQ. CDR3 DNA: TGCGCCAGCAGCTTGGGTGGGGGGCAAGAGACCCAGTACTTC. Translating gives CASSLGGGQETQYF.

This chain joins TRBV27 and TRBJ2-3; 7 nucleotides line up with TRBD2. V shed 3 bases and J 1 base; nucleotides not matched to a gene: 4. Germline assignment: CDR1 MNHEY and CDR2 SMNVEV (reference sequence). The length of the CDR3 is 15 residues. The CDR3 nucleotides are TGTGCCAGCAGTTTGGGCGGGAGTGGCACAGATACGCAGTATTTT. Protein product: CASSLGGSGTDTQYF.

The chain recombines TRBV7-2 with TRBJ2-1; weak D call: TRBD2 (6 bases). The V gene lost 5 bases and the J gene lost 5 bases, with 13 bases spanning the gap. The CDR3 runs 14 residues. Germline V lookup: CDR1 SGHTA, CDR2 FQGNSA. CDR3 protein: CASSARWGDNEQFF. The CDR3 DNA reads as TGTGCCAGCAGCGCCCGTTGGGGGGACAATGAGCAGTTCTTC.

This chain uses TRBV6-5 with TRBJ1-4; 8 nucleotides agree with TRBD1. This CDR3 has 14 amino acids. The germline CDR1 and CDR2 sequences are MNHEY and SVGAGI. With 5 bases clipped from V and 4 bases from J, the junction kept 3 bases outside the gene matches. CDR3 coding DNA: TGTGCCAGCAGTCCCGACAGGGGTAATGAAAAACTGTTTTTT. It is translated as CASSPDRGNEKLFF.

The chain combines TRBV7-9 with TRBJ2-7; D gene uncertain. The V and J ends lost 2 bases and 5 bases respectively, with 19 bases between them. CDR1 and CDR2 (germline): SEHNR, FQNEAQ (reference sequence). The CDR3 is 16 residues long. The CDR3 DNA reads TGTGCCAGCAGCTTAATGGCGCCAACTAAGGAAAACGAGCAGTACTTC. Protein sequence: CASSLMAPTKENEQYF. Full variable domain (outside the CDR3, taken from reference TRBV7-9 and TRBJ2-7): DTGVSQNPRHKITKRGQNVTFRCDPISEHNRLYWYRQTLGQGPEFLTYFQNEAQLEKSRLLSDRFSAERPKGSFSTLEIQRTEQGDSAMYLCASSLMAPTKENEQYFGPGTRLTVT.

This chain connects TRBV7-9 to TRBJ2-7; 10 bases agree with TRBD1. The CDR3 totals 16 residues. The junction had 9 bases not matched to a gene; V was cut back by 5 bases and J by 2 bases. Per germline, CDR1 SEHNR and CDR2 FQNEAQ (reference sequence). The CDR3 region has the DNA TGTGCCAGCAGCCTCCCCGGGACAGGGGTACCCTACGAGCAGTACTTC. It codes for CASSLPGTGVPYEQYF.

The chain employs TRBV5-1 and TRBJ2-5, with 11 bases identical to TRBD2. V dropped 7 bases and J dropped 5; count of bases not matched to a gene: 7. There are 14 residues in the CDR3. Per germline, CDR1 SGHRS and CDR2 YFSETQ. CDR3 residues: CASSWTSGFETQYF. CDR3 bases: TGCGCCAGCTCGTGGACTAGCGGGTTCGAGACCCAGTACTTC.

V and J are TRBV6-5 and TRBJ1-1; tentative D call: TRBD1 (6 bases). Trimming pared 6 bases from V and 5 bases from J, leaving 13 bases between. Germline V gene sequence: CDR1 MNHEY, CDR2 SVGAGI. The CDR3 sequence is 13 residues long. DNA for the CDR3: TGTGCCAGCAGCGCAAGGGGGAGTACTGAAGCTTTCTTT. This translates into CASSARGSTEAFF.

This clone was seen a single time. The rearrangement joins TRBV7-9 to TRBJ1-3, with D possibly matching TRBD1 (5 bases). This CDR3 spans 16 amino acids. Germline CDR1 reads SEHNR; CDR2 reads FQNEAQ (reference sequence). The V gene lost 5 bases and the J gene lost 3 bases, with 17 bases spanning the gap. The CDR3, as DNA: TGTGCCAGCAGCCCTGACAGCAAGGATTTTGGAAACACCATATATTTT. Translation: CASSPDSKDFGNTIYF.